The 8 T cell receptor beta chains reported below all come from one sample, sequenced in a study of T cell responses to AZD1222 COVID-19 vaccine. Profiling relied on immunoSEQ multiplex PCR, and the TCRdb table lists in-frame clones only, not all of them. The top ten clones hold roughly 5.5% of a sample with 150,000 to 200,000 clones, 90% to 95% of them seen once. Material: peripheral blood, obtained 28 days after the second AZD1222 dose. These receptors were taken from an adult who received the AZD1222 COVID-19 vaccine.

V usage is TRBV5-1 and J usage is TRBJ2-7, with D perhaps matching TRBD1 (6 bases). The ends were cut back, 0 bases at V and 5 bases at J, with 15 bases in the middle. The CDR3 length is 15 residues. Germline assignment: CDR1 SGHRS and CDR2 YFSETQ. The CDR3 protein is CASSLDRVVTHEQYF. The DNA for the CDR3 is TGCGCCAGCAGCTTGGACAGGGTGGTTACCCACGAGCAGTACTTC.

The chain joins TRBV3-1 (or the pseudogene TRBV3-2) to TRBJ1-1; D not certain. Trimming took 6 bases from V and 8 from J, leaving 16 bases between them. Germline loops: CDR1 LGHDT, CDR2 YNNKEL (reference sequence). This CDR3 has 13 amino acids. The CDR3 region is CASRRGSLEEAFF. CDR3 DNA: TGTGCCAGCAGGAGAGGTTCCCTAGAGGAAGCTTTCTTT.

The rearrangement joins TRBV5-1 to TRBJ1-1, with unresolved D. Trimming shortened V by 0 bases and J by 1 base, and 7 bases separated the two germline ends. The CDR3 is made up of 14 amino acids. Germline CDR1 is SGHRS and CDR2 is YFSETQ. The CDR3 sequence is CASSLAVTNTEAFF. CDR3 DNA sequence: TGCGCCAGCAGCTTGGCCGTCACGAACACTGAAGCTTTCTTT.

The rearrangement links TRBV9 to TRBJ2-7; TRBD1 might be the D (6 bases). The germline V gene has CDR1 SGDLS and CDR2 YYNGEE. The germline V and J ends were trimmed by 3 bases and 2 bases, with 15 bases remaining between them. This CDR3 comprises 15 residues. CDR3 residues: CASSATGTPTYEQYF. The CDR3 DNA reads TGTGCCAGCAGCGCGACCGGGACACCAACCTACGAGCAGTACTTC. Using reference TRBV9 and TRBJ2-7 for the parts outside the CDR3, the full variable domain is DSGVTQTPKHLITATGQRVTLRCSPRSGDLSVYWYQQSLDQGLQFLIQYYNGEERAKGNILERFSAQQFPDLHSELNLSSLELGDSALYFCASSATGTPTYEQYFGPGTRLTVT.

This chain uses TRBV27 with TRBJ2-1, with 12 nucleotides matching TRBD2. Germline lookup yields CDR1 MNHEY and CDR2 SMNVEV (reference sequence). The junction had 13 bases not matched to a gene; V was cut back by 8 bases and J by 5 bases. This CDR3 is 17 amino acids long. CDR3 residues: CASSTGPGLAGDNEQFF. CDR3 nucleotides: TGTGCCAGCTCAACGGGCCCGGGACTAGCGGGTGACAATGAGCAGTTCTTC.

J is TRBJ1-5 and V is TRBV30; 9 nucleotides align to TRBD1. CDR3 length: 16 amino acids. Per germline, CDR1 GTSNPN and CDR2 SVGIG (reference sequence). After removal of 0 bases from V and 1 base from J, the junction contained 4 bases not matched to a gene. In nucleotides, the CDR3 is TGTGCCTGGAGTGTACGGGGGACAGGGAGCAATCAGCCCCAGCATTTT. This translates into CAWSVRGTGSNQPQHF.

The chain is built from TRBV11-2 and TRBJ2-7; D call uncertain. The CDR3 runs 15 residues. The germline V gene has CDR1 SGHAT and CDR2 FQNNGV. With 4 bases removed from V and 8 bases from J, the gap between germline ends came to 21 bases. The CDR3 reads CASSSLADVGKKQYF. In DNA form, the CDR3 reads TGTGCCAGCAGCTCGTTAGCTGACGTAGGGAAGAAGCAGTACTTC.

J is TRBJ2-1 and V is TRBV11-3; no reliable D call. The CDR3 is 11 amino acids. Trimming cost V 1 base and J 8 bases, with 3 bases left between them. The germline CDR1 and CDR2 sequences are SGHNT and YENEEA. This CDR3 is CASSLGYEQFF. As DNA, the CDR3 is TGTGCCAGCAGCTTAGGGTATGAGCAGTTCTTC.